One and the same sample provided the 10 T cell receptor beta chains below, sequenced in a study of blood T cell repertoires in COVID-19. Sequencing was performed with immunoSEQ multiplex PCR; in TCRdb, only in-frame clones are kept and a portion is missing. Of fewer than 200,000 clones listed, approximately 90% are singletons. Sequencing input: peripheral blood. The origin of the receptors is a woman in her 70s with COVID-19, enrolled during active disease.

The table lists this clone with a count of one. The CDR3 DNA follows: TGTGCCAGCAGCCCGGCCGATGGGCCGCGCAATGAGCAGTTCTTC. Translation gives CASSPADGPRNEQFF. This chain connects TRBV11-3 to TRBJ2-1; D is ambiguous. Trimming left V 5 bases short and J 6 bases short, with 17 bases between. Germline loops: CDR1 SGHNT, CDR2 YENEEA. The CDR3 has 15 amino acids.

The chain uses TRBV6-5 and TRBJ2-7, with a weak D call TRBD2 (5 bases). V was cut by 6 bases and J by 6 bases, with 12 bases left in between. The CDR3 sequence is 12 residues long. CDR1 is MNHEY, CDR2 SVGAGI, per germline. The CDR3 protein is CASSRGEGEQYF. The DNA for the CDR3 is TGTGCCAGCAGCCGGGGAGAAGGCGAGCAGTACTTC.

The chain combines TRBV6-5 with TRBJ1-3; D may be TRBD1 (5 bases). This CDR3 has 13 amino acids. In germline, CDR1 is MNHEY, CDR2 SVGAGI. The V gene lost 7 bases and the J gene lost 4 bases, with 11 bases spanning the gap. The CDR3 sequence: CASIRGKGNTIYF. CDR3 coding DNA: TGTGCCAGCATCCGGGGGAAAGGAAACACCATATATTTT.

The chain is built from TRBV18 and TRBJ2-7; D remains unclear. The germline V gene encodes CDR1 KGHSH and CDR2 LQKENI. There are 15 residues in the CDR3. The germline V and J ends were trimmed by 0 bases and 6 bases, with 15 bases remaining between them. In DNA, the CDR3 is TGTGCCAGCTCACCACCGGGTGGCAGGTTAAGCGAGCAGTACTTC. Translated: CASSPPGGRLSEQYF.

This rearrangement joins TRBV7-2 to TRBJ2-6; D is unclear. The CDR3 totals 16 residues. Germline lookup yields CDR1 SGHTA and CDR2 FQGNSA. V lost 1 base and J 1 base, leaving 8 bases between the germline ends. Written as DNA, the CDR3 is TGTGCCAGCAGCTTAGTACCGGGTTCTGGGGCCAACGTCCTGACTTTC. It is translated as CASSLVPGSGANVLTF.

The table lists this clone with a count of one. The gene calls are TRBV30 and TRBJ2-5; 8 bases agree with TRBD1. CDR1 is GTSNPN, CDR2 SVGIG, per germline (reference sequence). The J segment lost 4 bases and the V segment lost 4 bases, leaving 8 bases of the junction unmatched. This CDR3 has 14 amino acids. As DNA, the CDR3 is TGTGCCTGGACCGGACAGGGCGTTGCAGAGACCCAGTACTTC. It specifies CAWTGQGVAETQYF.

The CDR3 loop is CASRPTGAINTEAFF. Written as DNA, the CDR3 is TGTGCCAGCAGACCGACAGGGGCAATTAACACTGAAGCTTTCTTT. The gene calls are TRBV27 and TRBJ1-1; 8 nucleotides align to TRBD1. This CDR3 has 15 residues. V lost 6 bases and J lost 2; bases outside the gene matches: 8. Germline values: CDR1 MNHEY, CDR2 SMNVEV (reference sequence).

The V gene is TRBV18, the J gene TRBJ1-2; D is possibly TRBD1 (6 bases). The V gene's germline CDR1 is KGHSH and CDR2 LQKENI. Deletions cut 4 bases from V and 3 bases from J, with 21 bases between. The CDR3 is 17 amino acids. This chain's CDR3 is CASSRTLQGPLDYGYTF. For the CDR3, the DNA is TGTGCCAGCTCACGGACGCTACAGGGACCTCTTGACTATGGCTACACCTTC.

This chain uses TRBV6-5 with TRBJ1-4; 9 nucleotides agree with TRBD1. CDR1 is MNHEY and CDR2 is SVGAGI in the germline V gene. This CDR3 is built from 13 residues. Trimming at V came to 7 bases and at J to 10 bases, leaving 7 bases not matched to a gene. CDR3 bases: TGTGCCAGCACCCCAAGGACAGGGGCAAAACTGTTTTTT. It codes for CASTPRTGAKLFF.

This clone was counted a single time. CDR3 amino acids: CASSRQGAKNEQYF. Written as DNA, the CDR3 is TGTGCCAGCAGTCGACAGGGGGCCAAGAACGAGCAGTACTTC. The rearrangement joins TRBV3-1 (or the pseudogene TRBV3-2) to TRBJ2-7; TRBD1 matches 10 bases. The CDR3 spans 14 residues. The J segment lost 5 bases and the V segment lost 6 bases, leaving 7 bases of the junction unmatched. Germline V gene lookup returns CDR1 LGHDT and CDR2 YNNKEL (reference sequence).